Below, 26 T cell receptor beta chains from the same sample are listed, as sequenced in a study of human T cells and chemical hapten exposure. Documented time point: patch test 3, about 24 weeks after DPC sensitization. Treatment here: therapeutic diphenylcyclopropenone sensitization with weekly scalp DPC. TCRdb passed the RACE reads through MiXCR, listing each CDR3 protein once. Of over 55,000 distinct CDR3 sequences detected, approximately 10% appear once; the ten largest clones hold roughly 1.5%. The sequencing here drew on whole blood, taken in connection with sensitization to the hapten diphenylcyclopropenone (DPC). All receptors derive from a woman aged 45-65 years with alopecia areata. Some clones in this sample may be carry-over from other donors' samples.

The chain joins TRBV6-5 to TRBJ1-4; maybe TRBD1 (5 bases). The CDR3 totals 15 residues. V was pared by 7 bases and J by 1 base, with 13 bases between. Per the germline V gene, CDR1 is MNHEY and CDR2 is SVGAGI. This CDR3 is CASTPRGGTNEKLFF. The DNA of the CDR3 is TGTGCCAGCACCCCCCGCGGGGGAACTAATGAAAAACTGTTTTTT.

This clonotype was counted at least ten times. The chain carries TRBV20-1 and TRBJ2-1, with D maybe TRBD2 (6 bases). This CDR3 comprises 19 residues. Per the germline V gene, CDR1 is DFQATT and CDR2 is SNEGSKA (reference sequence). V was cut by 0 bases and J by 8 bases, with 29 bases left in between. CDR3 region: CSARDPLYGRDPARDEQFF. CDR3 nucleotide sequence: TGCAGTGCTAGAGACCCTCTGTATGGGCGGGACCCAGCTAGGGATGAGCAGTTCTTC.

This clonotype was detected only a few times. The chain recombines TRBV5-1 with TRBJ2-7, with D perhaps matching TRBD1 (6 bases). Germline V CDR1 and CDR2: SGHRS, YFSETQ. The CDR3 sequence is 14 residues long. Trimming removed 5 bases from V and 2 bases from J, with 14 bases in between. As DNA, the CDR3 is TGCGCCAGCAGTTCTGGACAGACTCCCTACGAGCAGTACTTC. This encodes CASSSGQTPYEQYF.

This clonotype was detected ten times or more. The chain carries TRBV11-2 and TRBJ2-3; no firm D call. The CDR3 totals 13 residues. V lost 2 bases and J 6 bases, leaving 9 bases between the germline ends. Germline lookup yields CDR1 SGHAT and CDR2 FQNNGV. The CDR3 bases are TGTGCCAGCAGCTTATCTGGAGCGGATACGCAGTATTTT. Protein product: CASSLSGADTQYF.

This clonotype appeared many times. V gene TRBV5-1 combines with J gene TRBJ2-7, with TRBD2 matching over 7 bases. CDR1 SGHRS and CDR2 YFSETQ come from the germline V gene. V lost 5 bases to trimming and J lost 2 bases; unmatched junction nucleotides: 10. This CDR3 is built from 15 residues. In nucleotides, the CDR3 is TGCGCCAGCAGAGATCGGCCAGCGGGACCCTACGAGCAGTACTTC. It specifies CASRDRPAGPYEQYF. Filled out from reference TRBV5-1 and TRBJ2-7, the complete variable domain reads KAGVTQTPRYLIKTRGQQVTLSCSPISGHRSVSWYQQTPGQGLQFLFEYFSETQRNKGNFPGRFSGRQFSNSRSEMNVSTLELGDSALYLCASRDRPAGPYEQYFGPGTRLTVT.

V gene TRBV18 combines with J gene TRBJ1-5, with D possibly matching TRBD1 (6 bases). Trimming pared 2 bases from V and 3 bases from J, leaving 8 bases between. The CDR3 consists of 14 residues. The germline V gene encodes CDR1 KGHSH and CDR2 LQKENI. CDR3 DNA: TGTGCCAGCTCACCAACAGGGAACAATCAGCCCCAGCATTTT. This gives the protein CASSPTGNNQPQHF.

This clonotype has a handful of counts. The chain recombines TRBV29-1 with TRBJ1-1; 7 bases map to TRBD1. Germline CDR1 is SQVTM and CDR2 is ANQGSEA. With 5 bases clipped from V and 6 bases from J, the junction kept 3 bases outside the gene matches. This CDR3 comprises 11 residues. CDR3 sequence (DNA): TGCAGCGTTTGGCAGGGGGCTGAAGCTTTCTTT. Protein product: CSVWQGAEAFF.

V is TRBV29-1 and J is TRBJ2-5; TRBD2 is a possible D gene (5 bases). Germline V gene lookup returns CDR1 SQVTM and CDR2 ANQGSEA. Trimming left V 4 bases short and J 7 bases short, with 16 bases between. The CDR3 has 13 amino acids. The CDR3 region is CSVVRTPGVTQYF. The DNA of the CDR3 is TGCAGCGTTGTACGGACTCCGGGCGTGACCCAGTACTTC.

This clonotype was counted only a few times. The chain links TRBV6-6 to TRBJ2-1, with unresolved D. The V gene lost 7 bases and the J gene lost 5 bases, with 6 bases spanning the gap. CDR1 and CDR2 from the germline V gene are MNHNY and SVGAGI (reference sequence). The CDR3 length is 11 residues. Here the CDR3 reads CASKMNNEQFF. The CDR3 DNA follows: TGTGCCAGCAAAATGAACAATGAGCAGTTCTTC.

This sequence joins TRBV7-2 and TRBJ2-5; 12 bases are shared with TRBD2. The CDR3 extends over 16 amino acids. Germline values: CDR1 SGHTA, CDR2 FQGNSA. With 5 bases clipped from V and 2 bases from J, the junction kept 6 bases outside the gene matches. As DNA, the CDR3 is TGTGCCAGCAGCCCGACTAGCGGGGGACTACAAGAGACCCAGTACTTC. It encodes CASSPTSGGLQETQYF.

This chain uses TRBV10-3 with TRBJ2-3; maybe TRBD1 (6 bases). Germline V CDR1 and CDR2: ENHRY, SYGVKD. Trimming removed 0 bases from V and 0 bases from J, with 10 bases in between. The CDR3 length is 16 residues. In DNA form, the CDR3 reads TGTGCCATCAGTGAGTCGGGGCAGGGGAGCACAGATACGCAGTATTTT. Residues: CAISESGQGSTDTQYF.

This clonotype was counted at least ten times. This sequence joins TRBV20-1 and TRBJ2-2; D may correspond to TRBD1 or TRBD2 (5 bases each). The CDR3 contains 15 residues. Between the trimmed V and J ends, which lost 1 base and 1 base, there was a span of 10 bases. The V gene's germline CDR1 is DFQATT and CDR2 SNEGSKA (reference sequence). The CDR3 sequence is CSARGTGLNTGELFF. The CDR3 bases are TGCAGTGCTAGAGGAACAGGACTGAACACCGGGGAGCTGTTTTTT.

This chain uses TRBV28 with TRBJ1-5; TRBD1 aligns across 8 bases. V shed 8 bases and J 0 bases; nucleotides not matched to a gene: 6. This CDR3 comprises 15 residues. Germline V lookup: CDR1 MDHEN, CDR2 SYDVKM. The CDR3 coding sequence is TGTGCCAGCTTTCCCGGGACAGGTAGCAATCAGCCCCAGCATTTT. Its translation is CASFPGTGSNQPQHF.

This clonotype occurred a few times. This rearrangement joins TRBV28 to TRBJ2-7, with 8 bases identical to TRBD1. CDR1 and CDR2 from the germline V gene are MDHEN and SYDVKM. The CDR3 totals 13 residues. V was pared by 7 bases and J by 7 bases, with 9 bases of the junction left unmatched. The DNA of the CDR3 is TGTGCCAGCATGGGACAGGTCCTAAGAGAGCAGTACTTC. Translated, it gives CASMGQVLREQYF.

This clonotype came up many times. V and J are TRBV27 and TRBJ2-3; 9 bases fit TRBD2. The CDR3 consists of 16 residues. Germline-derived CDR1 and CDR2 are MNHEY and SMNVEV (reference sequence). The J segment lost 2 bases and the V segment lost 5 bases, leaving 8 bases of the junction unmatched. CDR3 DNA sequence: TGTGCCAGCAGTCCTAGACTAGCGGCATTCACAGATACGCAGTATTTT. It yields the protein CASSPRLAAFTDTQYF.

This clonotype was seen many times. In nucleotides, the CDR3 is TGTGCCAGCTCAATCCACTTTGAGGACTATGGCTACACCTTC. It encodes CASSIHFEDYGYTF. The chain combines TRBV18 with TRBJ1-2; D is unresolved. V lost 5 bases and J lost 3, with 13 bases in between. This CDR3 is built from 14 residues. Germline V CDR1 and CDR2: KGHSH, LQKENI.

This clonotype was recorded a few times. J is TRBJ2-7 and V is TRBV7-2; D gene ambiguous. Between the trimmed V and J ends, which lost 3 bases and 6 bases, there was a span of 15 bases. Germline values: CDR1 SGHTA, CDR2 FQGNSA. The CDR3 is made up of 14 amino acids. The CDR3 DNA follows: TGTGCCAGCAGCTTTTACGGCAGTTTGGGCGAGCAGTACTTC. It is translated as CASSFYGSLGEQYF.

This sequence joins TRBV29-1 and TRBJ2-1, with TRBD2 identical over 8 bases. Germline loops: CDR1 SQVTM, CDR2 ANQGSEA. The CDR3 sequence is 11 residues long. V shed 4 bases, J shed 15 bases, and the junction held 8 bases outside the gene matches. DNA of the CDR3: TGCAGCGTTGCCTCAGCGGGAGTGGGGTTCTTC. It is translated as CSVASAGVGFF.

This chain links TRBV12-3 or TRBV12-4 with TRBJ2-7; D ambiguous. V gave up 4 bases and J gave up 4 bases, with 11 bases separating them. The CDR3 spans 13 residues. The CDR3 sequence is CASSSAVAYEQYF. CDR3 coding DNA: TGTGCCAGCAGTTCGGCGGTCGCGTACGAGCAGTACTTC.

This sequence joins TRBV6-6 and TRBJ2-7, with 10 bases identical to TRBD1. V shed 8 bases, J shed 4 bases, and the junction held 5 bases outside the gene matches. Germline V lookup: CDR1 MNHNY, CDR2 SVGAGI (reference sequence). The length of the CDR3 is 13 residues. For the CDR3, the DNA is TGTGCCAGCGCCCGGGACAGGGGTTACGAGCAGTACTTC. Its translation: CASARDRGYEQYF.

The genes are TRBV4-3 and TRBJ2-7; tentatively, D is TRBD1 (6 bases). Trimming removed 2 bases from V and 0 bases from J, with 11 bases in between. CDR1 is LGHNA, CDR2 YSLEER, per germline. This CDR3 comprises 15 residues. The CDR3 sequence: CASSQNRAGSYEQYF. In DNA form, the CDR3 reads TGCGCCAGCAGCCAAAACAGGGCAGGCTCCTACGAGCAGTACTTC.

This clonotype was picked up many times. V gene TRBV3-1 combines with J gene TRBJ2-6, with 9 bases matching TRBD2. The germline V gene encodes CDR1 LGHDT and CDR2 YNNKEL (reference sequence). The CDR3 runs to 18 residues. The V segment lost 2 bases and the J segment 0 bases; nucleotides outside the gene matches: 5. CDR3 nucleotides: TGTGCCAGCAGCCAATTCGGACTAGCGCTCTCTGGGGCCAACGTCCTGACTTTC. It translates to CASSQFGLALSGANVLTF.

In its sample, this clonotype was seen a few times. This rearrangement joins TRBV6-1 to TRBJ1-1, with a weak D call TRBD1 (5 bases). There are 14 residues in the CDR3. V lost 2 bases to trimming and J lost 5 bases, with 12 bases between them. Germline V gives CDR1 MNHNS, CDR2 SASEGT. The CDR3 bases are TGTGCCAGCAGTGAATTCGGCGGGGGGACTGAAGCTTTCTTT. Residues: CASSEFGGGTEAFF.

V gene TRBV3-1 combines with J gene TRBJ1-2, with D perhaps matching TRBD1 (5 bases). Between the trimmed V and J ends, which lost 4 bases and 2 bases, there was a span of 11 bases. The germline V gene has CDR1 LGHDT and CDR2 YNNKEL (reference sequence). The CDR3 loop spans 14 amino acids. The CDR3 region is CASSPRQPNYGYTF. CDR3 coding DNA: TGTGCCAGCAGCCCCCGACAGCCCAACTATGGCTACACCTTC.

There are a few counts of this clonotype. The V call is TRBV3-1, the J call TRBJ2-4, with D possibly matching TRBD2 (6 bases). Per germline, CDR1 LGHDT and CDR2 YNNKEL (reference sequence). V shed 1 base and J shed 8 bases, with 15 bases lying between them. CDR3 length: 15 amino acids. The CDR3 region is CASSQGRAGLDIQYF. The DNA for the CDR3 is TGTGCCAGCAGCCAAGGGCGGGCGGGGCTAGACATTCAGTACTTC.

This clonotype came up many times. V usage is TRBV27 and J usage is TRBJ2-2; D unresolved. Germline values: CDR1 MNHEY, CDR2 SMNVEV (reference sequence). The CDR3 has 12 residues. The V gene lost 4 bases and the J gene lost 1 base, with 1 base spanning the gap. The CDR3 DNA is TGTGCCAGCAGTTGGAACACCGGGGAGCTGTTTTTT. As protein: CASSWNTGELFF.